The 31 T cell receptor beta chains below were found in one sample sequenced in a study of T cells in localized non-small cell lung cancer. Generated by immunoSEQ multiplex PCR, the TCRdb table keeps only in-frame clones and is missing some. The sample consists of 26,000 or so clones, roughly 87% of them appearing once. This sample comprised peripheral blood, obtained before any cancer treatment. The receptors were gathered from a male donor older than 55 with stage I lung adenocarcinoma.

CDR3 residues: CASSLARGSTDTQYF. The CDR3 region has the DNA TGCGCCAGCAGCTTGGCTAGGGGGAGCACAGATACGCAGTATTTT. The rearrangement joins TRBV5-1 to TRBJ2-3, with a weak D call TRBD1 (6 bases). The germline V gene encodes CDR1 SGHRS and CDR2 YFSETQ. V was clipped by 0 bases and J by 0 bases, with 8 bases between them. The CDR3 covers 15 residues.

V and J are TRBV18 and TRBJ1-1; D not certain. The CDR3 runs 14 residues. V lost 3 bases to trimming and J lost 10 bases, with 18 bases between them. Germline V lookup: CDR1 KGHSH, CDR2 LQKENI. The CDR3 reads CASSPSDGPSAAFF. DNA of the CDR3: TGTGCCAGCTCACCTTCGGACGGCCCCTCGGCAGCTTTCTTT.

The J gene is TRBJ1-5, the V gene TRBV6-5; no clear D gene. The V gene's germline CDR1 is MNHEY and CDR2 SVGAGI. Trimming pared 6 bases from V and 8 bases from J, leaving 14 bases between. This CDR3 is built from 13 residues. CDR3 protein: CASSSSARKPQHF. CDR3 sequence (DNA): TGTGCCAGCAGCTCCTCAGCTCGGAAGCCCCAGCATTTT.

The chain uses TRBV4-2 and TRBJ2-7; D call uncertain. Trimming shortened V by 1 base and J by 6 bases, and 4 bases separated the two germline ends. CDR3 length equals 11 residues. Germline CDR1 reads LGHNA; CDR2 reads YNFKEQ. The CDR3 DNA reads TGTGCCAGCAGCCAAGGTCCCGAGCAGTACTTC. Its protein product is CASSQGPEQYF.

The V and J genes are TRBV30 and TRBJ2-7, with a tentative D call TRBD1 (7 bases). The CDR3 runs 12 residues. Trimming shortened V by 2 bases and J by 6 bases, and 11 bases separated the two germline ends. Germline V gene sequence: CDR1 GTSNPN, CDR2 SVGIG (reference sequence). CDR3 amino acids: CAWSRQGGEQYF. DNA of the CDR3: TGTGCCTGGAGTCGACAGGGAGGCGAGCAGTACTTC.

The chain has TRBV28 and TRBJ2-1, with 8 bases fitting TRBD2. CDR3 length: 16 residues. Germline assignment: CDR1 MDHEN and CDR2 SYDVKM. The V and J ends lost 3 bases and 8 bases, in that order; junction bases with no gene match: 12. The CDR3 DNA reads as TGTGCCAGCAGTTTTATCCCAGCGGGGGAAGCAGATGAGCAGTTCTTC. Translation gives CASSFIPAGEADEQFF.

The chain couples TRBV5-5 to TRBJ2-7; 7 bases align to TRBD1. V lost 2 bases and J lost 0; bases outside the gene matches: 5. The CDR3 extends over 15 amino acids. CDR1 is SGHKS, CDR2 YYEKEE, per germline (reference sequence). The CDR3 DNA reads TGTGCCAGCAGCTTAGGGACAGACCCCTCCTACGAGCAGTACTTC. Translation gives CASSLGTDPSYEQYF. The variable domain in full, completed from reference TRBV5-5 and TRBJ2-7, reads DAGVTQSPTHLIKTRGQQVTLRCSPISGHKSVSWYQQVLGQGPQFIFQYYEKEERGRGNFPDRFSARQFPNYSSELNVNALLLGDSALYLCASSLGTDPSYEQYFGPGTRLTVT.

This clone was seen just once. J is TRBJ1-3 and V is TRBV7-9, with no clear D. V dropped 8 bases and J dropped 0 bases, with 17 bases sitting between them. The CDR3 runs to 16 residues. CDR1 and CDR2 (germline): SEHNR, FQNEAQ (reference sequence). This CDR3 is CASEGGRLPSGNTIYF. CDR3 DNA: TGTGCCAGCGAAGGTGGGAGGTTACCCTCTGGAAACACCATATATTTT.

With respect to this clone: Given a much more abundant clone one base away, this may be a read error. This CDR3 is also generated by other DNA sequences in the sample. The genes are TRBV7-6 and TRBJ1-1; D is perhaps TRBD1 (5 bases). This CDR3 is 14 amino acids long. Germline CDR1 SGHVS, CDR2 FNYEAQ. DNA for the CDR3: TGTGCTAGCAGCTTATCTAGGGGGAACACTGAAGCTTTCTTT. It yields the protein CASSLSRGNTEAFF.

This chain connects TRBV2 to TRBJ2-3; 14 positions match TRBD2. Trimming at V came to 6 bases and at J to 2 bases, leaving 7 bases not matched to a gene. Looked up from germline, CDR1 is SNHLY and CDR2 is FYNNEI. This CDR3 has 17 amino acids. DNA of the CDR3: TGTGCCAGCAGAGCCGGGACTAGCGGGGGAAACACAGATACGCAGTATTTT. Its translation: CASRAGTSGGNTDTQYF.

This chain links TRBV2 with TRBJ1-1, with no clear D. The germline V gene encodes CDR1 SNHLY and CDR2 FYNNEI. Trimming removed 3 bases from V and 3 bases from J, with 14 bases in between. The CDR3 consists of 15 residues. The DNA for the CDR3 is TGTGCCAGCAGTGATGGGCGGTTTGAGGACACTGAAGCTTTCTTT. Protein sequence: CASSDGRFEDTEAFF.

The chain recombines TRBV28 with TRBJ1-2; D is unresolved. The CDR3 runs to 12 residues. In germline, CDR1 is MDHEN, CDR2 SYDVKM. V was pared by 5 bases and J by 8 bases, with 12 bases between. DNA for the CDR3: TGTGCCAGCAGTGCAACGGAGAGAGGCTACACCTTC. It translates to CASSATERGYTF.

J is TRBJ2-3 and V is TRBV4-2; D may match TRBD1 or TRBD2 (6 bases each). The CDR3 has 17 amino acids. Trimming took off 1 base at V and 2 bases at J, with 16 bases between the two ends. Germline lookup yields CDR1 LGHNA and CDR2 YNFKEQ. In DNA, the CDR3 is TGTGCCAGCAGCCAAGGAGGGGGGCGGGGAAACACAGATACGCAGTATTTT. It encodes CASSQGGGRGNTDTQYF.

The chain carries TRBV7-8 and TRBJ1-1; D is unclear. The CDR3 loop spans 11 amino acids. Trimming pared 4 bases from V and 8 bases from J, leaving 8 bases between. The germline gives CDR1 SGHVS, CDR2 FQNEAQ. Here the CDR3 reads CASSWVTEAFF. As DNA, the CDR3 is TGTGCCAGCAGCTGGGTAACCGAAGCTTTCTTT.

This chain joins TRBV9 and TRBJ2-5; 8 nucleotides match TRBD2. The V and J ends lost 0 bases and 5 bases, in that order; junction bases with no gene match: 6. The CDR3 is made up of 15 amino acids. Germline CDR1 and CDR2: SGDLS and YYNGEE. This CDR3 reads CASSVGSGGGETQYF. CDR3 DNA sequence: TGTGCCAGCAGCGTAGGGAGCGGGGGCGGGGAGACCCAGTACTTC.

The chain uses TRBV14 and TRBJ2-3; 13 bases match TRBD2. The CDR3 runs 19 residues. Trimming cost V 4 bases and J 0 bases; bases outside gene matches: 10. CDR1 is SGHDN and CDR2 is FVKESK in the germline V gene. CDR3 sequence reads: CASSRKSLAGGLSTDTQYF. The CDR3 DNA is TGTGCCAGCAGCCGAAAGTCACTAGCGGGGGGGCTGAGCACAGATACGCAGTATTTT.

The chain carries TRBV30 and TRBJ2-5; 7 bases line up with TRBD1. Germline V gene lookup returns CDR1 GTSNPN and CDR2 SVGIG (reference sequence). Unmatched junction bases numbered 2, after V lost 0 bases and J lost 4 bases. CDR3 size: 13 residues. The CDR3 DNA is TGTGCCTGGAGTGTGGCAGGGGGAGAGACCCAGTACTTC. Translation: CAWSVAGGETQYF.

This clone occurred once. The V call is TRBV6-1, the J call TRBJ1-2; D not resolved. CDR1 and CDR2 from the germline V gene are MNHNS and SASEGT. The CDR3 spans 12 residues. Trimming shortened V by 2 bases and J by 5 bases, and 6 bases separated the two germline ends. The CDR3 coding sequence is TGTGCCAGCAGTGAACCGTTTTATGGCTACACCTTC. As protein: CASSEPFYGYTF.

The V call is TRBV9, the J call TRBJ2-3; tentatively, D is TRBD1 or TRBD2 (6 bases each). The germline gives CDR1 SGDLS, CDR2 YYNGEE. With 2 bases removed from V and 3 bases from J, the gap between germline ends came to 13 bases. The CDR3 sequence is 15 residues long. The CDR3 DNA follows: TGTGCCAGCAGCGTTAGGAGGGGGGTAACAGATACGCAGTATTTT. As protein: CASSVRRGVTDTQYF.

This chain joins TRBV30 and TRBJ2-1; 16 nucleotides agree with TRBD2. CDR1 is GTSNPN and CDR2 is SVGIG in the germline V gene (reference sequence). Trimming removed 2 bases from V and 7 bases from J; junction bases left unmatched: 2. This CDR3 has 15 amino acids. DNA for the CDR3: TGTGCCTGGAGTTCGGGACTAGCGGGGGGGAATGAGCAGTTCTTC. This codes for CAWSSGLAGGNEQFF. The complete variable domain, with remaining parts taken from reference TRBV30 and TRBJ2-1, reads SQTIHQWPATLVQPVGSPLSLECTVEGTSNPNLYWYRQAAGRGLQLLFYSVGIGQISSEVPQNLSASRPQDRQFILSSKKLLLSDSGFYLCAWSSGLAGGNEQFFGPGTRLTVL.

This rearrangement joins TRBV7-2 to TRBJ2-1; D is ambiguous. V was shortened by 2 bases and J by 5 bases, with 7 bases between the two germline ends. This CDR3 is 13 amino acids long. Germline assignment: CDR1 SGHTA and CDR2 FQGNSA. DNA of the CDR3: TGTGCCAGCAGCTTAAAGTGGGACAATGAGCAGTTCTTC. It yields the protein CASSLKWDNEQFF. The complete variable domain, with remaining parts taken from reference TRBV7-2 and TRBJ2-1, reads GAGVSQSPSNKVTEKGKDVELRCDPISGHTALYWYRQSLGQGLEFLIYFQGNSAPDKSGLPSDRFSAERTGGSVSTLTIQRTQQEDSAVYLCASSLKWDNEQFFGPGTRLTVL.

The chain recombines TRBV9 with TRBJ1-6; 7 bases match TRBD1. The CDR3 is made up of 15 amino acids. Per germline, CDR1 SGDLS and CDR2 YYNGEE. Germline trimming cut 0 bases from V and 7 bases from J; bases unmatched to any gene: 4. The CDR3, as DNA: TGTGCCAGCAGCGTAGAGGGGACAGCAAATTCACCCCTCCACTTT. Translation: CASSVEGTANSPLHF.

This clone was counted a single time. Here the CDR3 reads CASSSDGGKLFF. The CDR3 nucleotides read TGTGCCAGCAGCTCGGATGGGGGGAAACTGTTTTTT. The V call is TRBV6-6, the J call TRBJ1-4, with D perhaps TRBD1 (5 bases). The CDR3 consists of 12 residues. The germline V gene encodes CDR1 MNHNY and CDR2 SVGAGI (reference sequence). V lost 6 bases, J lost 11 bases, and 13 bases lay in between.

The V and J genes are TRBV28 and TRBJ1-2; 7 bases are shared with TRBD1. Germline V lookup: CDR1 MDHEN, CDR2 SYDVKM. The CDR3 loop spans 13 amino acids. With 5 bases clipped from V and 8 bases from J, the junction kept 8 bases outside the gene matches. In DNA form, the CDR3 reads TGTGCCAGCAGTGTACAGGGGTCGGACGGCTACACCTTC. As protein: CASSVQGSDGYTF.

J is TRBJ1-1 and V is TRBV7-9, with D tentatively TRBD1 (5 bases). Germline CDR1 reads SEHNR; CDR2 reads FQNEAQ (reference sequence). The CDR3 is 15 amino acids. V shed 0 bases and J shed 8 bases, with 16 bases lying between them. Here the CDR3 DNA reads TGTGCCAGCAGCTTAGCGCAGGGCGGCGCCAAGGAAGCTTTCTTT. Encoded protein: CASSLAQGGAKEAFF.

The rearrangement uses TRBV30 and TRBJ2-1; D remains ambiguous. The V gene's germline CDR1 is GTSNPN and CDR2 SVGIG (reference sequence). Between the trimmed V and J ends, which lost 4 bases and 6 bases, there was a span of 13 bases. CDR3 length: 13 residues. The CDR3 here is CAWTPMGVNEQFF. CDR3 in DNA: TGTGCCTGGACCCCCATGGGTGTCAATGAGCAGTTCTTC. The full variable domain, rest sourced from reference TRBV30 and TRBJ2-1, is SQTIHQWPATLVQPVGSPLSLECTVEGTSNPNLYWYRQAAGRGLQLLFYSVGIGQISSEVPQNLSASRPQDRQFILSSKKLLLSDSGFYLCAWTPMGVNEQFFGPGTRLTVL.

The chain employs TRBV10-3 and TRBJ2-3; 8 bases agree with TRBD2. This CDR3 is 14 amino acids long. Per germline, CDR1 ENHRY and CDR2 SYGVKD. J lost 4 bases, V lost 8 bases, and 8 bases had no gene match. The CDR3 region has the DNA TGTGCCATCCGAGAAGCGGGGGAGGCAGATACGCAGTATTTT. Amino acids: CAIREAGEADTQYF.

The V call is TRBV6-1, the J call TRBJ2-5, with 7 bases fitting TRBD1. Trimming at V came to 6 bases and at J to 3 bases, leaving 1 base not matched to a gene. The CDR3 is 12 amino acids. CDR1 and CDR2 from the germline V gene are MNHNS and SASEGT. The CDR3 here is CASRGTEETQYF. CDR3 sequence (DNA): TGTGCCAGCAGGGGGACAGAAGAGACCCAGTACTTC.

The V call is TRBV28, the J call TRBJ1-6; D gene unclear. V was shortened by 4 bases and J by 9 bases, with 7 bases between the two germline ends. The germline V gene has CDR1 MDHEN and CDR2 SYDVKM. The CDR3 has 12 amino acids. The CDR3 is CASSSVSSPLHF. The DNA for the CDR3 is TGTGCCAGCAGTTCCGTATCTTCACCCCTCCACTTT. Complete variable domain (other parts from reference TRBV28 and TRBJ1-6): DVKVTQSSRYLVKRTGEKVFLECVQDMDHENMFWYRQDPGLGLRLIYFSYDVKMKEKGDIPEGYSVSREKKERFSLILESASTNQTSMYLCASSSVSSPLHFGNGTRLTVT.

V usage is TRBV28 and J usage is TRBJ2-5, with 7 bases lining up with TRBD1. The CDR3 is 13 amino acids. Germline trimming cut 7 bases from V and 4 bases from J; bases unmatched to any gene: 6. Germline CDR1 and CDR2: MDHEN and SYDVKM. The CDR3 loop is CASIETGRETQYF. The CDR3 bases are TGTGCCAGCATAGAGACAGGGCGAGAGACCCAGTACTTC.

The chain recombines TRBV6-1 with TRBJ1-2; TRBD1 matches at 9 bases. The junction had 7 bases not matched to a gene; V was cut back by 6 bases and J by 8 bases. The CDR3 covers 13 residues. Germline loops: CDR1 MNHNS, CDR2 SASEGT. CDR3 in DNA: TGTGCCAGCAGAGCCGGGACAGGGCGAGGCTACACCTTC. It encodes CASRAGTGRGYTF.